This T cell receptor (beta chain) emerged from a study of blood T cell repertoires in COVID-19 (dated by TCRdb to 2020 to 2022). Regarding the complete study: The collaborator samples originated in the United States, Italy and Spain and spanned the acute and convalescent phases of COVID-19. The prospective study material was composed of cDNA or gDNA derived from T cells, B-cell-depleted T cells, or PBMCs. Subjects who had been exposed to COVID-19, were actively infected with it, or had recovered from it provided the deeply sampled blood TCRbeta repertoires that made up the dataset. The repertoires were released in a freely available public database meant as a resource for research on the immune response to SARS-CoV-2. Samples came from the ongoing ImmuneRACE study (first 160 participants) plus 1,254 subjects from 6 global collaborators. The sample metadata nearly always contained a de-identified subject ID, COVID-19 status, age in years and sex. HLA class I and class II types, where available, came from metadata supplied by the sample provider rather than from assay-based typing. Points the paper makes about the study in general: How much clinical and demographic metadata was included differed by source and by participant, and the metadata was provided uncurated.

Whole blood was collected in K2EDTA tubes by collaborating institutions according to the institutions' own protocols. For TCRbeta analysis, collaborators shipped samples in one of three forms: frozen whole blood, isolated PBMCs, or DNA extracted from either of those sample types. The cysteine opens and the phenylalanine closes a CDR3 of 17 amino acids. Of the read, only the CDR3 DNA is kept; its 51 bases are in frame from base 1. From the germline V gene, CDR1 is KGHSH and CDR2 is LQKENI. The junction shows trimming of 0 bases on V and 1 base on J, and the gene matches do not reach 5 bases of it. TCRbeta CDR3 regions were amplified from genomic DNA by means of the immunoSEQ Assay, a bias-controlled multiplex PCR. In the authors' own workflow: The number of nucleated cells in each sample was estimated from the amplification of reference gene primers within the assay. To quantify the absolute abundance of each unique TCRbeta CDR3 rearrangement, sequence reads were collapsed and filtered. For each sample, productive Simpson clonality was calculated as the square root of Simpson's diversity index across productive rearrangements. Imported from immuneACCESS, the table was reduced by TCRdb to in-frame sequences with V and J called. These copies leave out some clones; in studies compared against another copy, an unresolved V gene accounts for under half, and the cause of the remainder is not known. The V and J calls and clone size come from that table; D and trimming were worked out from the DNA. The table for this sample lists under 200,000 clones; over 60% of them were counted only once. In total, the top ten clones hold roughly 7.5% of the sample.

On this clone itself: The clone's antigen remains unknown. No much larger clone is present one base from it, and per-base qualities are unavailable.

This sequence originates from a man between 60 and 75 years old with acute or convalescent COVID-19. Sample: peripheral blood. The chain was built from TRBV18 and TRBJ2-2; 7 nucleotides in the junction match TRBD2. The DNA sequence reads TGTGCCAGCTCACCACCGGTCCTAGCGGTGAACACCGGGGAGCTGTTTTTT. Its protein product is CASSPPVLAVNTGELFF.